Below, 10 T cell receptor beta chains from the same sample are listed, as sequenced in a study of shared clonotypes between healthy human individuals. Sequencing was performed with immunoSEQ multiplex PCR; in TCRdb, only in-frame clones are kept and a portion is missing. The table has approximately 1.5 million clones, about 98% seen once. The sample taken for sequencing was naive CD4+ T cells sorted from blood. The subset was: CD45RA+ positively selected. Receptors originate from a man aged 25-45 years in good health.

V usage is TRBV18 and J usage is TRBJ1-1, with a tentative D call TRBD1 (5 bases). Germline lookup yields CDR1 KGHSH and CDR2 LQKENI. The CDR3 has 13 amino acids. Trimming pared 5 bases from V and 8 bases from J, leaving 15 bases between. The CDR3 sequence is CASSETRDGEAFF. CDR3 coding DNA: TGTGCCAGCTCAGAAACCCGGGACGGGGAAGCTTTCTTT.

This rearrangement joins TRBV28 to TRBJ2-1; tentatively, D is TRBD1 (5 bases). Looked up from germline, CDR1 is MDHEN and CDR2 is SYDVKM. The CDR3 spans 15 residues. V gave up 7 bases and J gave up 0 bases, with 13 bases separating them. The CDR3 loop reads CASIPGPFSYNEQFF. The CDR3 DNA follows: TGTGCCAGCATTCCAGGGCCCTTCTCCTACAATGAGCAGTTCTTC.

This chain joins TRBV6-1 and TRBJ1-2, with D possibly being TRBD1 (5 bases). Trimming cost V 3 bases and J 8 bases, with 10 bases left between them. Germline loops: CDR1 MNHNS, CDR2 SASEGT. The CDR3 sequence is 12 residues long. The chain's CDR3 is CASSDRVAGYTF. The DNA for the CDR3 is TGTGCCAGCAGTGACAGGGTTGCGGGCTACACCTTC.

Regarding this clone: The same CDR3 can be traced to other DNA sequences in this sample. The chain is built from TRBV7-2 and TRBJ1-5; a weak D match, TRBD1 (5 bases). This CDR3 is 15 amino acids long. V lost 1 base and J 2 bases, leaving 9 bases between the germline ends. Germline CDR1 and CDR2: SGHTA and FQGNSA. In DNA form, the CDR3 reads TGTGCCAGCAGCTTAGTTGGGGGAGGCAATCAGCCCCAGCATTTT. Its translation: CASSLVGGGNQPQHF.

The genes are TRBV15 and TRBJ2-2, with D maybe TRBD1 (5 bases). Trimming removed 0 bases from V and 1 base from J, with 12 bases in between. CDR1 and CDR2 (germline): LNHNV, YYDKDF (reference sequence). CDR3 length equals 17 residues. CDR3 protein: CATSRDRVRENTGELFF. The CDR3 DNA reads TGTGCCACCAGCAGAGATCGGGTCAGGGAGAACACCGGGGAGCTGTTTTTT.

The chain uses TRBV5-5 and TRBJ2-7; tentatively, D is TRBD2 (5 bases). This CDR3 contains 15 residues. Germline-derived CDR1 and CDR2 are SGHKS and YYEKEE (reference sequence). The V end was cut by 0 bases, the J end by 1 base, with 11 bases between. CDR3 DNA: TGTGCCAGCAGCTTGGAGGGAGTACTATCCTACGAGCAGTACTTC. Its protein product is CASSLEGVLSYEQYF.

CDR3 nucleotide sequence: TGTGCCAGCAGCTTAGGACCGGCCGATGGAAGCTACGAGCAGTACTTC. Translating gives CASSLGPADGSYEQYF. The chain carries TRBV7-2 and TRBJ2-7; D not certain. The germline CDR1 and CDR2 sequences are SGHTA and FQGNSA. CDR3 size: 16 residues. V lost 1 base to trimming and J lost 3 bases, with 16 bases between them.

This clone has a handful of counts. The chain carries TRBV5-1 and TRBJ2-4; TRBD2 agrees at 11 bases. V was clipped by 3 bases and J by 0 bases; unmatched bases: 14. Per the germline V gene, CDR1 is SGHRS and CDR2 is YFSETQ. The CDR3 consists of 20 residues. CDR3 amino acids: CASSSEALAGGPGAKNIQYF. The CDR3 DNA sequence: TGCGCCAGCAGCTCCGAAGCCTTAGCGGGAGGGCCCGGAGCCAAAAACATTCAGTACTTC.

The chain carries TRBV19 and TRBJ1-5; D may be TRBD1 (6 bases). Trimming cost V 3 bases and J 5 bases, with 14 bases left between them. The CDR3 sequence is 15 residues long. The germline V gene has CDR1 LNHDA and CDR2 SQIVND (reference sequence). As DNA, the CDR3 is TGTGCCAGTAGTATGGGGGGCAGGGAGGATCAGCCCCAGCATTTT. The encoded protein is CASSMGGREDQPQHF.

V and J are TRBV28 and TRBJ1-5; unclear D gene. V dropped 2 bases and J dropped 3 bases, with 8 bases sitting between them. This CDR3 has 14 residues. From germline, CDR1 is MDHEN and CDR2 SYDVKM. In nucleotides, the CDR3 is TGTGCCAGCAGTTTACGACGGACCAATCAGCCCCAGCATTTT. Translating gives CASSLRRTNQPQHF.